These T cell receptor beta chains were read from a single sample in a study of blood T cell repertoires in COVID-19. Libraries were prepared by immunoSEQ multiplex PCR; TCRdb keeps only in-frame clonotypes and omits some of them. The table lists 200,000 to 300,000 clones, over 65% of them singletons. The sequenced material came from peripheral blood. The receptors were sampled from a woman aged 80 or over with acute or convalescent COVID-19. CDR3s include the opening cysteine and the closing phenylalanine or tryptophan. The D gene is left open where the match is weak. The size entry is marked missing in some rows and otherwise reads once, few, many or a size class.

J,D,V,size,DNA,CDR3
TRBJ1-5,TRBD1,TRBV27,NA,TGTGCCAGCAGTACCGGGACAGGGGATCAGCCCCAGCATTTT,CASSTGTGDQPQHF
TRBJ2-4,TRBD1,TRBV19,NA,TGTGCCAGTAGTACCATTGACAGGGCAGCCAAAAACATTCAGTACTTC,CASSTIDRAAKNIQYF
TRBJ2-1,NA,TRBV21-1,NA,TGTGCCATCCCAAGGGAGGGCCTCGACGGGGGATATGAGCAGTTCTTC,CAIPREGLDGGYEQFF
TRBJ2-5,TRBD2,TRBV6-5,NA,TGTGCCAGCAAAGCGGGGGTTTCCCAAGAGACCCAGTACTTC,CASKAGVSQETQYF
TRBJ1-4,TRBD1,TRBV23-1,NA,TGCGCCAGCAGTGGGGGTAGGGACAGGGGATTTAATGAAAAACTGTTTTTT,CASSGGRDRGFNEKLFF
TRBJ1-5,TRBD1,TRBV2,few,TGTGCCAGCAGCACAGACAGGGGCGGTCAGCCCCAGCATTTT,CASSTDRGGQPQHF
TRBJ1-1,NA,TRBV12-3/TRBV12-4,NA,TGTGCCAGCAGTTTATTAGCTGACACTGAAGCTTTCTTT,CASSLLADTEAFF
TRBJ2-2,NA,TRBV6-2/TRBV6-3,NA,TGTGCCAGCAGTTGGGGGCCGGGGACCGGGGAGCTGTTTTTT,CASSWGPGTGELFF
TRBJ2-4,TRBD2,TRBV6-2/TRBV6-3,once,TGTGCCAGCAGCCACGGACTAGCCGGGGGAAACATTCAGTACTTC,CASSHGLAGGNIQYF
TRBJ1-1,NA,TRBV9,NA,TGTGCCAGCAGCGTAGGTCCTACGGGCACTGAAGCTTTCTTT,CASSVGPTGTEAFF
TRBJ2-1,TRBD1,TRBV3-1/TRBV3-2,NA,TGTGCCAGCAGCCCGCTGAGACAGGGAAATGAGCAGTTCTTC,CASSPLRQGNEQFF
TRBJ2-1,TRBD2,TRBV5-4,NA,TGTGCCAGCAGCGGGGCTAGCGGGAGGCTTTCCTACAATGAGCAGTTCTTC,CASSGASGRLSYNEQFF
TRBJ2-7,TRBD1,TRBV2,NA,TGTGCCAGCAGGAGGGGGACAGGGGGTAACGAGCAGTACTTC,CASRRGTGGNEQYF
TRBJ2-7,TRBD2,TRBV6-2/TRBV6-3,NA,TGTGCCAGCAGTTACGTCGGGAGGAACGCCTACGAGCAGTACTTC,CASSYVGRNAYEQYF
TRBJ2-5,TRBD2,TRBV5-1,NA,TGCGCCAGCAGCTTGGAGGGCCGACTAGCCCAAGAGACCCAGTACTTC,CASSLEGRLAQETQYF
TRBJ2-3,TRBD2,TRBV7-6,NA,TGTGCCAGCAGTGCTAGCGGGAGGGCCGCAAGCACAGATACGCAGTATTTT,CASSASGRAASTDTQYF
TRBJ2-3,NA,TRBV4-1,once,TGCGCCAGCAGCCAAGTTCGTACAGATACGCAGTATTTT,CASSQVRTDTQYF
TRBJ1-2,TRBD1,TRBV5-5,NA,TGTGCCAGCAGCTTGGCCCCGGGACAGGGGACGGTCTATGGCTACACCTTC,CASSLAPGQGTVYGYTF
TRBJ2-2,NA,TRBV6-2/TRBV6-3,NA,TGTGCCAGCAGTTACTCGAGCCAGGGATTGGGCGGGGAGCTGTTTTTT,CASSYSSQGLGGELFF
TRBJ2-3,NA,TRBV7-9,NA,TGTGCCAGCAGCCGGTTTCTAGCGCCTAGCACAGATACGCAGTATTTT,CASSRFLAPSTDTQYF
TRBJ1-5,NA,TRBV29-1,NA,TGCAGCGTTGAGGCGGCCAATCAGCCCCAGCATTTT,CSVEAANQPQHF
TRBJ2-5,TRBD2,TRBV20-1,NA,TGCAGTGCTGCTAGCGGTGAGACCCAGTACTTC,CSAASGETQYF
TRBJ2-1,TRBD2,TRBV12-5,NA,TGTGCTAGTATGAGAGGTATTAGCGGGATCGATGAGCAGTTCTTC,CASMRGISGIDEQFF
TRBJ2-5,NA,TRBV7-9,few,TGTGCCAGCTCCCCACCCTCACTTCCGTCCCAGTACTTC,CASSPPSLPSQYF
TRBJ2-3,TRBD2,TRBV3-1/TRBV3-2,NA,TGTGCCAGCAGCCAAGGGGGGGGGAGGCATACGCAGTATTTT,CASSQGGGRHTQYF
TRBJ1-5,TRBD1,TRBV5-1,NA,TGCGCCAGCAGCTTGGTTTCCAACCGAGTTACAGGGGGTTATCAGCCCCAGCATTTT,CASSLVSNRVTGGYQPQHF
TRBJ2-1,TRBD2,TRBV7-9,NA,TGTGCCAGCAGCCCTGGGCAGCTAGCGGGAGAGAATGAGCAGTTCTTC,CASSPGQLAGENEQFF
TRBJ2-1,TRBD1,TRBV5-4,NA,TGTGCCAGCAGCTCACCACAGGGGGTGGTCGACAATGAGCAGTTCTTC,CASSSPQGVVDNEQFF
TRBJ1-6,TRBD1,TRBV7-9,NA,TGTGCCAGCAGCTTAGGGGGACAGCAAAATTCACCCCTCCACTTT,CASSLGGQQNSPLHF
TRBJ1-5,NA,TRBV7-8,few,TGTGCCAGCAGCCCTCGATTACAGGAGAAGCAGCCCCAGCATTTT,CASSPRLQEKQPQHF
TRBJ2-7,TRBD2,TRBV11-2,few,TGTGCCAGCAGCTTAGAATCCGGGACTAGCGGGATTGAGCAGTACTTC,CASSLESGTSGIEQYF
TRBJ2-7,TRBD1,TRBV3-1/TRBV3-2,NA,TGTGCCAGCAGCCAGACAGGGGCCTACGAGCAGTACTTC,CASSQTGAYEQYF
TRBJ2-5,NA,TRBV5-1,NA,TGCGCCAGCAGCCCCCAGGGACTTATCCAAGAGACCCAGTACTTC,CASSPQGLIQETQYF
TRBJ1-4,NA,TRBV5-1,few,TGCGCCAGCAGCTTGGGATTTTTTGGGGGCGAAAAACTGTTTTTT,CASSLGFFGGEKLFF
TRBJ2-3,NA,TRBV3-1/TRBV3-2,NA,TGTGCCAGCAGCCAAGATCTAGCAGATACGCAGTATTTT,CASSQDLADTQYF
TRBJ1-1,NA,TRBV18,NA,TGTGCCAGCTCACAACAGGGCAACACTGAAGCTTTCTTT,CASSQQGNTEAFF
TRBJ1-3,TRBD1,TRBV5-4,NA,TGTGCCAGCAGCCGCGACAGGGGGCCTGGAAACACCATATATTTT,CASSRDRGPGNTIYF
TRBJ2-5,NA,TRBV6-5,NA,TGTGCCAGCAGTTACTCGACGCACCGCATCGGGGGGACCCAGTACTTC,CASSYSTHRIGGTQYF
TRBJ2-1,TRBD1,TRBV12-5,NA,TGTGCTAGTGGTTTGGCTTCCGGGACAGGGGGCAATGAGCAGTTCTTC,CASGLASGTGGNEQFF
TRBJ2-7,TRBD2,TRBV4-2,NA,TGTGCCAGCAGCCAAGCGGTGGGGGGGGTCAGGGAGCAGTACTTC,CASSQAVGGVREQYF
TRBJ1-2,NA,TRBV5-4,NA,TGTGCCAGCAGCTTGGCAGGAAACTATGGCTACACCTTC,CASSLAGNYGYTF
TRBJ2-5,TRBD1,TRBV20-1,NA,TGCAGTGCTAGTTCGGGACAGGGAGGGAGAAGAGAGACCCAGTACTTC,CSASSGQGGRRETQYF
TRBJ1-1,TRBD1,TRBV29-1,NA,TGCAGCGTTGAAGACTCGAGGACAGGGAGGCCTGAAGCTTTCTTT,CSVEDSRTGRPEAFF
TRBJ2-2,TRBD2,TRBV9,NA,TGTGCCAGCACCTATAGAGCGGGGGGGCCCGGCGGGGAGCTGTTTTTT,CASTYRAGGPGGELFF
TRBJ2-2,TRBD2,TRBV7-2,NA,TGTGCCAGCAGCTTATCGGGGACTAGCGGCACCGGGGAGCTGTTTTTT,CASSLSGTSGTGELFF
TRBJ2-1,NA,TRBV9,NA,TGTGCCAGCAGCGTAGGAGGCAATACCTACAATGAGCAGTTCTTC,CASSVGGNTYNEQFF
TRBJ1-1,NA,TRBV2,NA,TGTGCCAGCATAGGAGGGGCGAAGACTGAAGCTTTCTTT,CASIGGAKTEAFF
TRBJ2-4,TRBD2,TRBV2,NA,TGTGCCAGCAGTGTAGCGGGAGGGCCTCTAGCCAAAAACATTCAGTACTTC,CASSVAGGPLAKNIQYF
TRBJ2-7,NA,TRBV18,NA,TGTGCCAGCTCACCAAAGGGGTACGAGCAGTACTTC,CASSPKGYEQYF
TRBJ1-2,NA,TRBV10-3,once,TGTGCCATCAGTGAGTATGGCGGCGCGGGGAAGAAAAACTATGGCTACACCTTC,CAISEYGGAGKKNYGYTF
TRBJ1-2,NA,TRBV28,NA,TGTGCCAGCAGTTTATCGCCAGTCAACTATGGCTACACCTTC,CASSLSPVNYGYTF
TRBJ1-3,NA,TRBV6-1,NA,TGTGCCAGCAGTGACGCCGTTGGGAGCTCTGGAAACACCATATATTTT,CASSDAVGSSGNTIYF